This TCR beta chain emerged from a study of T cell repertoires in cytomegalovirus infection. Study-level information: CMV infection together with matching HLA type was indicated by public TCR beta signatures.

MiXCR was run by TCRdb on the reads, yielding one entry per CDR3 protein. Of 150,000 to 200,000 distinct CDR3 sequences detected, approximately 30% appear once; the ten largest clones hold approximately 30%. The CDR3 length is 14 residues. The V and J ends lost 5 bases and 0 bases respectively, with 8 bases between them. Study results and limitations: It was HLA-C-restricted CMV-specific TCR beta clonotypes that dominated the response ex vivo.

Comments on this clonotype: Its target is not known.

The sequence derives from a human donor in good health (CMV status not recorded). Some clones in this sample may be carry-over from other donors' samples. The genes are TRBV12-3 or TRBV12-4 and TRBJ1-3; D not certain. Sequencing input: PBMCs. The CDR3 is CASSPRVSGNTIYF. The DNA for the CDR3 is TGTGCCAGCAGTCCCCGCGTCTCTGGAAACACCATATATTTT.